The source of this T cell receptor (beta chain) is a study of regulatory T cells in long-lasting Graves disease. To make TCR beta libraries, researchers used iRepertoire HTBI primers and Arm-PCR of CDR3 regions. TCRdb re-analysed the multiplex PCR reads in MiXCR, keeping a single row per CDR3 protein. The profile covers 600,000 to 800,000 distinct CDR3 sequences, with approximately 31% appearing a single time and around 40% taken by the ten largest. Stated time point: persistent/refractory GD, antithyroid drugs over 5 years with positive TRAb. Isolated PBMC RNA provided the starting material for the TCR library. A volume of about 9 milliliters of peripheral blood was collected in EDTA tubes. Germline lookup yields CDR1 DFQATT and CDR2 SNEGSKA (reference sequence). Trimming shortened V by 0 bases and J by 2 bases, and 11 bases separated the two germline ends. The CDR3 covers 14 residues.

The rearrangement links TRBV20-1 to TRBJ2-7, with D hard to call. The source was peripheral blood mononuclear cells (PBMCs), collected when the disease was refractory, from a patient treated with antithyroid drugs. The clonotype originates from a female donor with Graves disease. The chain's CDR3 is CSARDWAQAYEQYF. In nucleotides, the CDR3 is TGCAGTGCTAGAGATTGGGCTCAAGCCTACGAGCAGTACTTC.